The clone carrying this T cell receptor (beta chain) has just a few counts. V lost 6 bases, J lost 4 bases, and 9 bases stayed unmatched. Germline V CDR1 and CDR2: MDHEN, SYDVKM. The CDR3 extends over 16 amino acids. Original methodology: Counts of nucleated cells, estimated from reference gene primer amplification, were obtained. Produced via immunoSEQ multiplex PCR; TCRdb's table is partial and in-frame only. From that table come the V and J calls and clone size; the DNA was used to work out D and trimming. The sample comprises more than 45,000 clones, 85% of which are singletons, and more than 4.5% rests with the top ten. This sample is drawn from a study of blood T cell repertoires in COVID-19. Study background: Some COVID-19 samples were acute and others convalescent; all came from the United States, Italy and Spain. T cells, B-cell-depleted T cells, or PBMCs provided the cDNA or gDNA that served as material.

This chain joins TRBV28 and TRBJ2-3; 11 bases align to TRBD2. The sequence was collected from a man between 40 and 49 years old with active COVID-19. Specimen: peripheral blood. In DNA, the CDR3 is TGTGCCAGCAGGGAACTAGCGGGAGTTGAGGCAGATACGCAGTATTTT. It encodes CASRELAGVEADTQYF.